What follows describes a single T cell receptor (beta chain). Its cognate antigen is unknown. In germline, CDR1 is SGDLS, CDR2 YYNGEE. This CDR3 is 14 amino acids long. With 2 bases removed from V and 3 bases from J, the gap between germline ends came to 12 bases. PCR primers comprised 60 Vbeta and 13 Jbeta primers. Measured with immunoSEQ multiplex PCR; TCRdb has only the in-frame clones, and not every one. This sample has 150,000 to 250,000 clones, with 79% found just once. The data were taken from a study of cytomegalovirus exposure and HLA in healthy donors. General study points: Associated with cytomegalovirus, according to the listing, were some 150 TCR beta chains. According to an earlier analysis, most TCR beta V segments yielded productive rearrangements about 87% or about 30% of the time.

The chain carries TRBV9 and TRBJ2-7, with a tentative D call TRBD2 (5 bases). Sequencing was carried out using PBMCs. This TCR came from a girl between 10 and 17 years old in good health and CMV-seropositive. CDR3 loop: CASSVRRIDYEQYF. The CDR3 DNA is TGTGCCAGCAGCGTCAGGAGGATAGACTACGAGCAGTACTTC.